A selection of T cell receptor beta chains follows, all from one sample in a study of naive and memory T cell subsets. TCRdb itself ran the UMI-ligation and nested PCR reads through MiXCR, one entry per CDR3 protein. The table lists some 150,000 distinct CDR3 sequences, around 15% of them singletons, with roughly 0.14% in the top ten. Sequenced sample: naive CD4+ T cells from blood. The receptors originated from a human donor in good health. The CDR3 runs from the conserved cysteine through the conserved F or W. The D gene is left open where the match is weak. For some rows the clone size is stated as once, few or many, or as a class when expanded; others skip it.

NA	TRBV18	TRBJ1-2	NA	TGTGCCAGCTCACCACCTGGTCTTGGGGAGGTTTCTGGCTACACCTTC	CASSPPGLGEVSGYTF
few	TRBV12-3/TRBV12-4	TRBJ1-3	NA	TGTGCCAGCAGTTTAGCGGGCAGGGGTTTCTCTGGAAACACCATATATTTT	CASSLAGRGFSGNTIYF
few	TRBV6-5	TRBJ2-1	TRBD2	TGTGCCAGCAGTGAAATACTAGCGGGAACGCATAATGAGCAGTTCTTC	CASSEILAGTHNEQFF
few	TRBV5-6	TRBJ1-1	NA	TGTGCCAGCAGCTTGGCTCGGGGGAACACTGAAGCTTTCTTT	CASSLARGNTEAFF
few	TRBV10-3	TRBJ2-1	TRBD2	TGTGCCATCAGTCCGGGACTAGCGGGAGTAAGTGAGCAGTTCTTC	CAISPGLAGVSEQFF
few	TRBV12-3/TRBV12-4	TRBJ2-7	TRBD2	TGTGCCAGCAGACGGACTAGCGGGACCTACGAGCAGTACTTC	CASRRTSGTYEQYF
few	TRBV20-1	TRBJ1-1	TRBD1	TGCAGTGCCCGCTCAGGGGGCAAAGACACTGAAGCTTTCTTT	CSARSGGKDTEAFF
few	TRBV7-3	TRBJ1-1	NA	TGTGCCAGCAGCTTAATAGGGGCGAACACTGAAGCTTTCTTT	CASSLIGANTEAFF
few	TRBV20-1	TRBJ2-1	NA	TGCAGTGCTAGAGTCAAATTTGGGAGCTCCTACAATGAGCAGTTCTTC	CSARVKFGSSYNEQFF
few	TRBV20-1	TRBJ1-4	NA	TGCAGTGCTAGAGGCACTCGGCTGGATGAAAAACTGTTTTTT	CSARGTRLDEKLFF
many	TRBV24-1	TRBJ2-3	NA	TGTGCCACCAGTGATTCGGGCTTCCAAGCAGATACGCAGTATTTT	CATSDSGFQADTQYF
few	TRBV7-9	TRBJ2-7	TRBD2	TGTGCCAGCAGCTGGGGGACTAGCGGGCTCGAGCAGTACTTC	CASSWGTSGLEQYF
few	TRBV5-1	TRBJ2-1	TRBD2	TGCGCCAGCAGCTTGCCGGGACTAGCGGGAAGCAATGAGCAGTTCTTC	CASSLPGLAGSNEQFF
many	TRBV6-5	TRBJ2-3	NA	TGTGCCAGCACCCGAAACCTTCTGGGGGATACGCAGTATTTT	CASTRNLLGDTQYF
few	TRBV10-3	TRBJ2-1	TRBD1	TGTGCCATCAGTGAGTACAGGGGGCCAGGTGAGCAGTTCTTC	CAISEYRGPGEQFF
few	TRBV12-3/TRBV12-4	TRBJ2-6	NA	TGTGCCAGCAGTGCGAAGGACGGAATCTCTGGGGCCAACGTCCTGACTTTC	CASSAKDGISGANVLTF
few	TRBV6-5	TRBJ2-3	NA	TGTGCCAGCAGTCGCGGGACCGAGGTTACGCAGTATTTT	CASSRGTEVTQYF
few	TRBV12-3/TRBV12-4	TRBJ2-3	NA	TGTGCCAGCAGTTTCTCCATTGACAGCACAGATACGCAGTATTTT	CASSFSIDSTDTQYF
NA	TRBV20-1	TRBJ2-1	NA	TGCAGTGCTGACCAGCAGCAAAACTACAATGAGCAGTTCTTC	CSADQQQNYNEQFF
NA	TRBV6-6	TRBJ2-2	TRBD2	TGTGCCAGCAGTTACTCGAGTACTAGCGGGAGTTTGAGCACCGGGGAGCTGTTTTTT	CASSYSSTSGSLSTGELFF
few	TRBV11-3	TRBJ1-1	TRBD1	TGTGCCAGCAGCACCGGACAGGGGGAGGACACTGAAGCTTTCTTT	CASSTGQGEDTEAFF
NA	TRBV2	TRBJ1-1	NA	TGTGCCAGCTTTCAGAGGGAAGGAGGCACTGAAGCTTTCTTT	CASFQREGGTEAFF
NA	TRBV20-1	TRBJ2-2	NA	TGCAGTGCTAGAGTCTCGTACACGAGGCCCACCGGGGAGCTGTTTTTT	CSARVSYTRPTGELFF
NA	TRBV12-5	TRBJ2-1	NA	TGTGCTAGTGGAAGCGGGTCCTACAATGAGCAGTTCTTC	CASGSGSYNEQFF
few	TRBV7-2	TRBJ1-1	NA	TGTGCCAGCAGCCCCTCCCCAGGGATGAACACTGAAGCTTTCTTT	CASSPSPGMNTEAFF
NA	TRBV6-2/TRBV6-3	TRBJ2-1	TRBD2	TGTGCCAGCAGTTACCCTCTAGCGGGAACGGATGAGCAGTTCTTC	CASSYPLAGTDEQFF
NA	TRBV10-3	TRBJ2-7	NA	TGTGCCATCAGTGAATTAGCGGACGAGCAGTACTTC	CAISELADEQYF
few	TRBV6-1	TRBJ1-1	NA	TGTGCCAGCTTGAGGGAACCAGTGAACACTGAAGCTTTCTTT	CASLREPVNTEAFF
NA	TRBV6-5	TRBJ2-2	NA	TGTGCCAGCAGACAAAGGGTCTTGGGATTCAGAGGGGACACCGGGGAGCTGTTTTTT	CASRQRVLGFRGDTGELFF
few	TRBV7-2	TRBJ2-1	TRBD2	TGTGCCAGCAGTTTTAGCGGGAGACCAGATGAGCAGTTCTTC	CASSFSGRPDEQFF
NA	TRBV7-9	TRBJ1-5	NA	TGTGCCAGCAGCCACCGGGACAGCAATCAGCCCCAGCATTTT	CASSHRDSNQPQHF
few	TRBV20-1	TRBJ2-5	NA	TGCAGTGCCCAGAGAGGGGATGAGACCCAGTACTTC	CSAQRGDETQYF
few	TRBV29-1	TRBJ1-2	NA	TGCAGCGTTTTGACAGCTAACTATGGCTACACCTTC	CSVLTANYGYTF
many	TRBV29-1	TRBJ2-6	TRBD1	TGCAGCGTCGGACAGGTCCTCTCTGGGGCCAACGTCCTGACTTTC	CSVGQVLSGANVLTF
few	TRBV6-2/TRBV6-3	TRBJ2-3	TRBD2	TGTGCCAGCAGTAGCGGGGGGGCGACAGGCACAGATACGCAGTATTTT	CASSSGGATGTDTQYF
few	TRBV5-6	TRBJ2-7	TRBD1	TGTGCCAGCAGCTTGGGGACAGGGATTTACGAGCAGTACTTC	CASSLGTGIYEQYF
NA	TRBV11-2	TRBJ2-1	NA	TGTGCCACGACAGAATTCAATGAGCAGTTCTTC	CATTEFNEQFF
NA	TRBV10-3	TRBJ1-4	TRBD1	TGTGCCATCAGTTCCGGGACAGCTGTAACTAATGAAAAACTGTTTTTT	CAISSGTAVTNEKLFF
few	TRBV11-2	TRBJ2-4	TRBD1	TGTGCCAGCAGCTTAGTAGAACAGGGGATAGCCAAAAACATTCAGTACTTC	CASSLVEQGIAKNIQYF
NA	TRBV12-3/TRBV12-4	TRBJ1-5	TRBD1	TGTGCCAGCAGCCCCCCACGGCGGACAGGGAATCAGCCCCAGCATTTT	CASSPPRRTGNQPQHF
many	TRBV12-3/TRBV12-4	TRBJ2-7	TRBD1	TGTGCCAGCAGTCTGACAGGGGGCGAGCAGTACTTC	CASSLTGGEQYF
few	TRBV10-3	TRBJ1-2	NA	TGTGCCACGGTGGGGACCGAAGGAGGGCACGGTGGCTACACCTTC	CATVGTEGGHGGYTF
many	TRBV18	TRBJ2-7	NA	TGTGCCAGCAGTCCCGGGACGGGGAGCTCCTACGAGCAGTACTTC	CASSPGTGSSYEQYF
NA	TRBV29-1	TRBJ2-3	TRBD2	TGCAGCGTTGAAGGGGCGGGAGGTGGCACAGATACGCAGTATTTT	CSVEGAGGGTDTQYF
once	TRBV9	TRBJ2-6	NA	TGTGCCAGCAGCTTGCGGCAGGCTCGGTCTGGGGCCAACGTCCTGACTTTC	CASSLRQARSGANVLTF
few	TRBV12-3/TRBV12-4	TRBJ1-6	TRBD1	TGTGCCAGCAGTCGGGACAGGAATAATTCACCCCTCCACTTT	CASSRDRNNSPLHF
many	TRBV2	TRBJ1-1	NA	TGTGCCAGCAGTCCGGACACTGAAGCTTTCTTT	CASSPDTEAFF
few	TRBV6-5	TRBJ2-5	NA	TGTGCCAGCAGTTACGGGTCAGGGGGGACGGAGACCCAGTACTTC	CASSYGSGGTETQYF
few	TRBV12-3/TRBV12-4	TRBJ2-1	TRBD2	TGTGCCAGCAGTTTTTGGCGGGGGTACAATGAGCAGTTCTTC	CASSFWRGYNEQFF
few	TRBV7-2	TRBJ2-7	TRBD2	TGTGCCAGCACCCGAAGCGGGACTTCGGAAGAGCAGTACTTC	CASTRSGTSEEQYF
NA	TRBV28	TRBJ2-7	TRBD1	TGTGCCAGCTCCAGGACAGGCCCCTACGAGCAGTACTTC	CASSRTGPYEQYF
few	TRBV10-3	TRBJ2-1	NA	TGTGCCACCCAAATCGGTCTAGCGATGTACAATGAGCAGTTCTTC	CATQIGLAMYNEQFF
NA	TRBV20-1	TRBJ2-2	NA	TGCAGTGCGTATAAATGGAGAGCTGGCGGGGAGCTGTTTTTT	CSAYKWRAGGELFF
few	TRBV7-9	TRBJ2-5	TRBD2	TGTGCCAGCAGCCCTCCAGCGGGAGGTGAGACCCAGTACTTC	CASSPPAGGETQYF